This T cell receptor (beta chain) was recorded in a study of T cells in Graves' hyperthyroidism and ophthalmopathy. For the study at large: Prior to any treatment, at the point of initial diagnosis, peripheral blood was collected.

CDR1 is PRHDT, CDR2 FYEKMQ, per germline (reference sequence). The CDR3 is made up of 15 amino acids. V lost 3 bases, J lost 2 bases, and 11 bases lay in between. Uncontrolled infection, other autoimmune disease, pregnancy or lactation barred patients from enrollment. This clonotype has only a few counts. What was amplified from RNA transcripts were TCR beta CDR3 regions. HTBI primers were the set used in a first-round RT-PCR of the TCR CDR3. In TCRdb, the multiplex PCR reads were re-called with MiXCR into one record per CDR3 protein. The data contain 600,000 to 900,000 distinct CDR3 sequences, roughly 15% of them singletons.

The sequence came from a man in his late teens or twenties with Graves' hyperthyroidism. The chain carries TRBV13 and TRBJ1-3; D gene ambiguous. The sample comprised blood. CDR3 in DNA: TGTGCCAGCAGCTTTCGACTAACAGCTGGAAACACCATATATTTT. It encodes CASSFRLTAGNTIYF.